A single TCR beta chain is shown here with its context. What it binds is unknown. Sequenced by immunoSEQ multiplex PCR; TCRdb stores in-frame clones only, minus some. The sample shows 50,000 to 65,000 clones, 84% of them seen only once. This entry is derived from a study of OX40 agonist ivuxolimab in advanced cancers. Study details: Administration of intravenous ivuxolimab to patients occurred every 2 weeks at 0.01 to 10 mg/kg. Study-level points and caveats: Expanded clones tended on average to be more numerous among CD8+ T cells than CD4+. Some patients who did not respond also had low normalized T-cell clonal expansion.

V lost 6 bases, J lost 2 bases, and 16 bases lay in between. This CDR3 region has 16 residues. Germline V gene data show CDR1 as LNHDA and CDR2 as SQIVND (reference sequence). Sequencing used CD4+ or CD8+ T cells sorted from blood, obtained in a trial of the OX40 agonist ivuxolimab. This receptor was obtained from an adult with an advanced solid tumor such as melanoma, head and neck, liver or kidney cancer. V is TRBV19 and J is TRBJ2-2, with a possible D match to TRBD2 (5 bases). CDR3 in DNA: TGTGCCAGTAGCTCGGACTCACCTCCAAACACCGGGGAGCTGTTTTTT. Protein sequence: CASSSDSPPNTGELFF.